A single T cell receptor (beta chain) is shown here with its context. Antigen unknown. Treatment specified: oral pan-JAK inhibitor, 5-10 mg twice daily. These data come from a study of CD8+ T cells in alopecia areata. RNA was extracted and reverse transcribed into cDNA as the sequencing template. The assay was immunoSEQ multiplex PCR, and TCRdb's table has in-frame clones only and misses some. The repertoire holds around 110,000 clones, with roughly 84% as singletons. General observations from the study: The study found that many expanded lesional clones persisted in scalp and blood during tofacitinib.

This CDR3 has 15 amino acids. The germline gives CDR1 SGDLS, CDR2 YYNGEE. V gave up 6 bases and J gave up 3 bases, with 16 bases separating them. The specimen comprised CD8+ T cells sorted from blood, sampled at week 24, from a patient treated with tofacitinib. This TCR came from a human donor with alopecia areata. The chain combines TRBV9 with TRBJ1-5; tentatively, D is TRBD1 (6 bases). CDR3 amino acids: CASIAMDRYNQPQHF. The DNA for the CDR3 is TGTGCCAGCATCGCTATGGACAGATACAATCAGCCCCAGCATTTT.